This T cell receptor (beta chain) was sequenced in a study of blood T cell repertoires in COVID-19. Across the whole study: Acute-phase and convalescent COVID-19 samples originated in the United States, Italy and Spain. Nucleic acid was either cDNA or gDNA, and it came from T cells, B-cell-depleted T cells, or PBMCs.

In the authors' methods: The authors estimated nucleated cell counts from reference gene primer amplification. Method: immunoSEQ multiplex PCR; TCRdb's copy keeps in-frame clones and lacks some. D and trimming come from the DNA, and the V and J calls and clone size come from that table. This sample carries just under 70,000 clones, roughly 88% of them seen once, and the ten largest clones take about 8%. This CDR3 contains 18 residues. The rearrangement joins TRBV21-1 to TRBJ1-3; no DNA check was done on the table's D call, TRBD1. TRBV21-1 is tagged as a pseudogene. This sequence was found in a man aged 25 to 40 with acute or convalescent COVID-19. The source material was peripheral blood. The CDR3 protein is CATKVSRDRGLSGNTIYF. CDR3 in DNA: TGTGCCACCAAAGTTAGCCGGGACAGGGGACTTTCTGGAAACACCATATATTTT.